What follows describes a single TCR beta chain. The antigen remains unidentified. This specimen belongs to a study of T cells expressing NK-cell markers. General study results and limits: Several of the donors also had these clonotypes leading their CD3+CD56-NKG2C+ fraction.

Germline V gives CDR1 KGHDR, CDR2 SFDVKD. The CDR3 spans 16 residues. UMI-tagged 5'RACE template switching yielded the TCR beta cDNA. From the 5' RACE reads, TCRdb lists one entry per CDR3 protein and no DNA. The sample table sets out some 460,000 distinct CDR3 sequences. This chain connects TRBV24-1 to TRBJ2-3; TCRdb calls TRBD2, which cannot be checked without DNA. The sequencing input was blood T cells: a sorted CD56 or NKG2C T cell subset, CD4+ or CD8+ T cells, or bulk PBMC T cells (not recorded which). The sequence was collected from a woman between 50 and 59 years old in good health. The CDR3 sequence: CATSDATSGRRLLQYF.